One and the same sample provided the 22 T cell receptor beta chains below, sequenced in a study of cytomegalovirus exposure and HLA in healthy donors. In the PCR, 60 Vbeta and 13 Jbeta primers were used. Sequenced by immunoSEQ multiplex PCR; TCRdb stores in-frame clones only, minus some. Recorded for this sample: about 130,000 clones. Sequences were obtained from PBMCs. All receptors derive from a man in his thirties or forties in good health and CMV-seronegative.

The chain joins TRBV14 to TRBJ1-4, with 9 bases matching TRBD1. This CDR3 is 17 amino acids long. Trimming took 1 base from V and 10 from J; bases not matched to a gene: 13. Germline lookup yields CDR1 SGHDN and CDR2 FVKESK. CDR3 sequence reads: CASSQGVSGTGLGKLFF. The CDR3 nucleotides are TGTGCCAGCAGCCAAGGAGTATCCGGGACAGGGCTCGGAAAACTGTTTTTT.

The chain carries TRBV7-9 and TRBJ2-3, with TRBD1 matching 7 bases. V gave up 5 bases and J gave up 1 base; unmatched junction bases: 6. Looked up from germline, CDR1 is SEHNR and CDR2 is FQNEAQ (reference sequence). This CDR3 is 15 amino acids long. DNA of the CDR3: TGTGCCAGCAGCCCTGGGGACAGCGGCACAGATACGCAGTATTTT. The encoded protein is CASSPGDSGTDTQYF.

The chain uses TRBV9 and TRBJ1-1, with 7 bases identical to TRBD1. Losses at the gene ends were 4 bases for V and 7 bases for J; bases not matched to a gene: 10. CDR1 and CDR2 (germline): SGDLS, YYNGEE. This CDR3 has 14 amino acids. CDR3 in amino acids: CASSPQTGFHEAFF. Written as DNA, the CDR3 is TGTGCCAGCAGCCCTCAGACAGGGTTCCATGAAGCTTTCTTT. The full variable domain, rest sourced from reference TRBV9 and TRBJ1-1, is DSGVTQTPKHLITATGQRVTLRCSPRSGDLSVYWYQQSLDQGLQFLIQYYNGEERAKGNILERFSAQQFPDLHSELNLSSLELGDSALYFCASSPQTGFHEAFFGQGTRLTVV.

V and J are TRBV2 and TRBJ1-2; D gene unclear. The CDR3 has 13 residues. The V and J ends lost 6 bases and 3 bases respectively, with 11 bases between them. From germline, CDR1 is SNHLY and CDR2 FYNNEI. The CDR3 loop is CASRADSHYGYTF. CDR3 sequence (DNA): TGTGCCAGCAGGGCCGATAGCCACTATGGCTACACCTTC.

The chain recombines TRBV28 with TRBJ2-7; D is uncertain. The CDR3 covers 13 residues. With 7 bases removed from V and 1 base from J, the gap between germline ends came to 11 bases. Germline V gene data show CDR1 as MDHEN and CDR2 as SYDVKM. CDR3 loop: CASIGQRSYEQYF. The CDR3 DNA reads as TGTGCCAGCATTGGCCAGCGATCCTACGAGCAGTACTTC.

The CDR3, as DNA: TGTGCCAGTATCGCCACGACAGGGATTTCTCAGCCCCAGCATTTT. It encodes CASIATTGISQPQHF. This rearrangement joins TRBV19 to TRBJ1-5; 7 nucleotides align to TRBD1. This CDR3 comprises 15 residues. Germline V gene sequence: CDR1 LNHDA, CDR2 SQIVND (reference sequence). The trim removed 7 bases at V and 6 bases at J, leaving 12 bases unmatched.

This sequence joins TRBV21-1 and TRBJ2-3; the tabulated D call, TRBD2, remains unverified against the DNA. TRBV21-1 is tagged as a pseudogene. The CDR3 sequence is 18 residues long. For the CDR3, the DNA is TGTGCCAGCAGCAAAGAAGCACAAAGCGCCAGCTCCACAGATACGCAGTATTTT. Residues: CASSKEAQSASSTDTQYF.

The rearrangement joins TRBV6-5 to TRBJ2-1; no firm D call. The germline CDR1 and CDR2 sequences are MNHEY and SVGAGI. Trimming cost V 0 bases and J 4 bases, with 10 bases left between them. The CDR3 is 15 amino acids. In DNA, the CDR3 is TGTGCCAGCAGTTACTCGCCAGGTTCATACAATGAGCAGTTCTTC. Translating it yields CASSYSPGSYNEQFF.

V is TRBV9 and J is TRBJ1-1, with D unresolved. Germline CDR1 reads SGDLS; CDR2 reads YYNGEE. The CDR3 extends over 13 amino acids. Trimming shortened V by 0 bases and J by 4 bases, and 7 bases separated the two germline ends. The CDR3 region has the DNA TGTGCCAGCAGCGTAGGAGTAACCACTGAAGCTTTCTTT. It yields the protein CASSVGVTTEAFF.

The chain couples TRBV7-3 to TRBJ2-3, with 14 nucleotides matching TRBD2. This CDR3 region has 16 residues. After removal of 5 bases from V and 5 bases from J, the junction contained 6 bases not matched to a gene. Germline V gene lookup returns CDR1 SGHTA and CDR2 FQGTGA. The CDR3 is CASSPRTSGRIDTQYF. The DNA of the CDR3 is TGTGCCAGCAGCCCGCGGACTAGCGGGAGGATAGATACGCAGTATTTT.

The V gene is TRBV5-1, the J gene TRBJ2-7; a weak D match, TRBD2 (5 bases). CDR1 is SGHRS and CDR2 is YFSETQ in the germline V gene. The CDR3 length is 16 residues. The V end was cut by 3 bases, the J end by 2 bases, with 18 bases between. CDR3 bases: TGCGCCAGCAGCTCGGGATTCGATGACGGAGCCTACGAGCAGTACTTC. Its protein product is CASSSGFDDGAYEQYF.

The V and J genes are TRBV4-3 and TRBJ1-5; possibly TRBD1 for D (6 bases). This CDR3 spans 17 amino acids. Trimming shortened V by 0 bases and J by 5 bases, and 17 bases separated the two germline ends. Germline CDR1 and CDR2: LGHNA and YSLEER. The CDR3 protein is CASSQDGGRGAHQPQHF. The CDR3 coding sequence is TGCGCCAGCAGCCAAGATGGGGGCAGGGGCGCCCATCAGCCCCAGCATTTT.

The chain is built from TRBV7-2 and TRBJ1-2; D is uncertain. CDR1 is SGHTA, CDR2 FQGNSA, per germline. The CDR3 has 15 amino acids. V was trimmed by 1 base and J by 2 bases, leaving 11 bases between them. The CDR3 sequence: CASSLVGQSNYGYTF. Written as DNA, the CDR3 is TGTGCCAGCAGCTTAGTTGGGCAGTCAAACTATGGCTACACCTTC.

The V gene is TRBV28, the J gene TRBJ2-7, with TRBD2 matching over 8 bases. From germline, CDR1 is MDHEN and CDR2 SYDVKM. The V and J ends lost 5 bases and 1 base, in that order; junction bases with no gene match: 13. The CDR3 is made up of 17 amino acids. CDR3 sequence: CASSPTKPGLGSYEQYF. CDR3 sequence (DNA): TGTGCCAGCAGTCCCACTAAACCGGGACTAGGATCCTACGAGCAGTACTTC.

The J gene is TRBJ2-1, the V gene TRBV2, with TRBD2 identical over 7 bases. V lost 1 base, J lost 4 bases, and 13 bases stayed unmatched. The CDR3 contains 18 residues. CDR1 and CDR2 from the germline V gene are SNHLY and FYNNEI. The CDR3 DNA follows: TGTGCCAGCAGTGAAGGTACGGGAGGACGGAGGGGATACAATGAGCAGTTCTTC. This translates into CASSEGTGGRRGYNEQFF.

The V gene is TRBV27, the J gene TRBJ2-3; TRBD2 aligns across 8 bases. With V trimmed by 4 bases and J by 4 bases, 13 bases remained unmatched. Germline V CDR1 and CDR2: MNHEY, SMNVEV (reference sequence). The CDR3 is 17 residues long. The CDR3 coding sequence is TGTGCCAGCAGTTCCTACTCAAGCGGGAGTCTGGCAGATACGCAGTATTTT. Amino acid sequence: CASSSYSSGSLADTQYF.

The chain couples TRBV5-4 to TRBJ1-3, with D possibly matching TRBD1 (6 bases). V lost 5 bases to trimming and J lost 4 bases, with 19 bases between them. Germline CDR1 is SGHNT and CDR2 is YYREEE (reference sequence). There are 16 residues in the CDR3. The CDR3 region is CASSRGGVIGGNTIYF. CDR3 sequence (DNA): TGTGCCAGCAGTCGAGGGGGAGTAATTGGGGGAAACACCATATATTTT.

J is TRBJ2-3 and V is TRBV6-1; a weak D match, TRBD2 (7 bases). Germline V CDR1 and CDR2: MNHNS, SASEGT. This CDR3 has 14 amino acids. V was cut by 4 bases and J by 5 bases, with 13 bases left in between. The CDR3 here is CASSAGGGLDTQYF. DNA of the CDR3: TGTGCCAGCAGTGCTGGGGGGGGGCTAGATACGCAGTATTTT.

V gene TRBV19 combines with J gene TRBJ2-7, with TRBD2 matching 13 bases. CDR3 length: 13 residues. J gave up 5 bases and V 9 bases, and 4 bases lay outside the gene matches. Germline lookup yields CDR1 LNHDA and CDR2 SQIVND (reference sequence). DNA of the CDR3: TGTGCCAGCCGGACTAGCGGGAGAGACGAGCAGTACTTC. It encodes CASRTSGRDEQYF.

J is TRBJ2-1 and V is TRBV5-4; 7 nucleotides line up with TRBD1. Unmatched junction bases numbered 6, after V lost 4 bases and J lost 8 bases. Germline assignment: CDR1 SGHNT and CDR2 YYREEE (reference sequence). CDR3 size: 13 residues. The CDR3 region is CASSVDRPDEQFF. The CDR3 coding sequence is TGTGCCAGCAGCGTGGACAGGCCCGATGAGCAGTTCTTC. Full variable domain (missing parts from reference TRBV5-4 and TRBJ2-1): ETGVTQSPTHLIKTRGQQVTLRCSSQSGHNTVSWYQQALGQGPQFIFQYYREEENGRGNFPPRFSGLQFPNYSSELNVNALELDDSALYLCASSVDRPDEQFFGPGTRLTVL.

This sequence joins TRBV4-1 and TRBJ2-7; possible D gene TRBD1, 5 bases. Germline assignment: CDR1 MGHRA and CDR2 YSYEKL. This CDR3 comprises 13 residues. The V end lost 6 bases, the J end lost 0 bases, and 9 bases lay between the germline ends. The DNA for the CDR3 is TGCGCCAGCAGGGCGCAGGGCTCCTACGAGCAGTACTTC. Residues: CASRAQGSYEQYF.

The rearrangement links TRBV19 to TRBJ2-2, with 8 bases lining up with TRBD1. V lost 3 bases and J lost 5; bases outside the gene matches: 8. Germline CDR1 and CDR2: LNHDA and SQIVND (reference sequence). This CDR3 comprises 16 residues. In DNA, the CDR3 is TGTGCCAGTAGTATGAACAGGGGGATAAAGACCGGGGAGCTGTTTTTT. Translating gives CASSMNRGIKTGELFF.